This TCR beta chain originates from a study of T cells after yellow fever vaccination. About the research overall: Researchers used SMART-Seq v4 Ultra Low Input to prepare fractions that had low cell numbers.

Each CDR3 protein is one row after TCRdb ran MiXCR on the 5' RACE reads. Counted here are some 600,000 distinct CDR3 sequences, about a sixth occurring once; the ten biggest clones make up roughly 17%. Findings and limits, study-wide: Abundant clonotypes from the bulk population could have been carried over as contaminants into FACS-sorted repertoires.

As concerns this clonotype: The antigen remains undetermined.

This TCR derives from a man aged 18-30 years who received the YFV17D yellow fever vaccine. Sequenced here: PBMCs, sampled 5 to 6 days after the first yellow fever vaccination.

CDR3 loop: CASSSDWGPGQDTQYF. The CDR3 DNA is TGTGCCAGCAGCTCGGATTGGGGGCCCGGTCAGGATACGCAGTATTTT. The genes are TRBV5-4 and TRBJ2-3; a weak D match, TRBD1 (6 bases). Deletions cut 3 bases from V and 6 bases from J, with 20 bases between. CDR1 and CDR2 (germline): SGHNT, YYREEE (reference sequence). This CDR3 spans 16 amino acids. Full variable domain (missing parts from reference TRBV5-4 and TRBJ2-3): ETGVTQSPTHLIKTRGQQVTLRCSSQSGHNTVSWYQQALGQGPQFIFQYYREEENGRGNFPPRFSGLQFPNYSSELNVNALELDDSALYLCASSSDWGPGQDTQYFGPGTRLTVL.